The clone carrying this T cell receptor (beta chain) was seen repeatedly, ten times or more. The antigen is undetermined. Lactation, pregnancy, other autoimmune disease or uncontrolled infection excluded patients. The diagnoses drew upon clinical symptoms, serum thyroxine and TRAb, thyroid ultrasound and orbital computed tomography. This sample was included in a study of T cells in Graves' hyperthyroidism and ophthalmopathy. Study-level background: The initial diagnosis was the point when peripheral blood was collected, ahead of any treatment.

Points from the study as a whole: In the analysis, a 13 V-J model separated ophthalmopathy from stable hyperthyroidism.

What was amplified from RNA transcripts were TCR beta CDR3 regions. A first-round RT-PCR of the TCR CDR3 used the HTBI primer set. MiXCR, applied by TCRdb to the multiplex PCR reads, yields one record per CDR3 protein. The sample comprises approximately 400,000 distinct CDR3 sequences, 15% of which are singletons, and approximately 32% rests with the top ten. Looked up from germline, CDR1 is DFQATT and CDR2 is SNEGSKA (reference sequence). V was trimmed by 3 bases and J by 3 bases, leaving 18 bases between them. The CDR3 is 15 amino acids. The V and J genes are TRBV20-1 and TRBJ2-7, with D maybe TRBD2 (6 bases). Sequenced sample: blood. The clonotype originates from a woman between 25 and 40 years old with Graves' hyperthyroidism. For the CDR3, the DNA is TGCAGTGCTAGTCGGAGGGTAGGGGTAGGCTACGAGCAGTACTTC. This gives the protein CSASRRVGVGYEQYF.